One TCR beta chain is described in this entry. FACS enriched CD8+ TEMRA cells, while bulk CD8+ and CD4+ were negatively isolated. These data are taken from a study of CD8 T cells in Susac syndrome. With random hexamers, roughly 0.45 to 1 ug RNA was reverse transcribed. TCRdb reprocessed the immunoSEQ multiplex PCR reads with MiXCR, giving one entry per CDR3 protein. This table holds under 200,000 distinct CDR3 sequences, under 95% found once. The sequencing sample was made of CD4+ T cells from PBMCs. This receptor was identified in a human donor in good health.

The CDR3 sequence is CASSYSIDGYTF. CDR3 coding DNA: TGTGCCAGCAGTTACTCGATAGATGGCTACACCTTC. V gene TRBV6-2 or TRBV6-3 combines with J gene TRBJ1-2; D is ambiguous. CDR1 and CDR2 from the germline V gene are MNHEY and SVGEGT. The CDR3 loop spans 12 amino acids. V was cut by 0 bases and J by 6 bases, with 5 bases left in between.